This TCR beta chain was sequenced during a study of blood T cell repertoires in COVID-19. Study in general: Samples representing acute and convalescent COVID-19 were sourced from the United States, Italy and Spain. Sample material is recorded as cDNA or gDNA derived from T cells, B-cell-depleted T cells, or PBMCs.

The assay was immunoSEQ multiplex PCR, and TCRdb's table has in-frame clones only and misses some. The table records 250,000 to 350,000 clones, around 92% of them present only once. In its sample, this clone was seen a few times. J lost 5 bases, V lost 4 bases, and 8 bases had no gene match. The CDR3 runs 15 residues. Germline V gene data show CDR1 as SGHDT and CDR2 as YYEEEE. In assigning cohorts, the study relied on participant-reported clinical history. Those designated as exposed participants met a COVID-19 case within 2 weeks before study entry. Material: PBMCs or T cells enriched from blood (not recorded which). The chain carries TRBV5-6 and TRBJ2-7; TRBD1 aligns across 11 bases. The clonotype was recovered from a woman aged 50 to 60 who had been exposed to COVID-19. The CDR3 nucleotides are TGTGCCAGCAGCGCTATACGGGGACAGGGGGACGAGCAGTACTTC. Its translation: CASSAIRGQGDEQYF. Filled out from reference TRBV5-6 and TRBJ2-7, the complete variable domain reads DAGVTQSPTHLIKTRGQQVTLRCSPKSGHDTVSWYQQALGQGPQFIFQYYEEEERQRGNFPDRFSGHQFPNYSSELNVNALLLGDSALYLCASSAIRGQGDEQYFGPGTRLTVT.